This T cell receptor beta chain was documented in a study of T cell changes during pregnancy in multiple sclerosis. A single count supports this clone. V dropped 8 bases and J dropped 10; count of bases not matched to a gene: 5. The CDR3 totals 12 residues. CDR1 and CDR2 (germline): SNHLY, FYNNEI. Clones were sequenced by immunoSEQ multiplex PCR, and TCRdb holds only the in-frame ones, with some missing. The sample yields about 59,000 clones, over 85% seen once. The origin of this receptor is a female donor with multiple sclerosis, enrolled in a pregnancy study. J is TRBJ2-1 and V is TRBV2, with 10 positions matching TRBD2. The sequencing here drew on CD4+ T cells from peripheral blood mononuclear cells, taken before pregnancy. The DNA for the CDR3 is TGTGCCAGCTCTAGCGGGAGTGGAGAGCAGTTCTTC. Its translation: CASSSGSGEQFF.